What follows are 15 T cell receptor beta chains derived from one specimen sequenced in a study of blood T cell repertoires in COVID-19. The data were produced by immunoSEQ multiplex PCR, yet TCRdb's version contains in-frame clones alone and is incomplete. Of about 210,000 clones in the sample, about 80% were seen once. Material for sequencing was peripheral blood. The source of these receptors is a woman between 55 and 75 years old with COVID-19, enrolled during active disease.

The J gene is TRBJ1-5, the V gene TRBV5-5, with 7 bases lining up with TRBD1. The CDR3 has 14 residues. V lost 2 bases to trimming and J lost 3 bases; unmatched junction nucleotides: 2. CDR1 is SGHKS and CDR2 is YYEKEE in the germline V gene (reference sequence). The CDR3: CASSFTGVNQPQHF. Here the CDR3 DNA reads TGTGCCAGCAGCTTCACAGGGGTCAATCAGCCCCAGCATTTT.

The chain carries TRBV6-5 and TRBJ2-3; D is perhaps TRBD1 (6 bases). Trimming left V 5 bases short and J 0 bases short, with 9 bases between. Germline V gene data show CDR1 as MNHEY and CDR2 as SVGAGI. This CDR3 region has 14 residues. The CDR3 coding sequence is TGTGCCAGCAGTACAGGGCTTAGCACAGATACGCAGTATTTT. Protein product: CASSTGLSTDTQYF.

The V and J genes are TRBV5-1 and TRBJ2-5, with D perhaps matching TRBD2 (6 bases). V lost 1 base, J lost 5 bases, and 15 bases lay in between. This CDR3 spans 15 amino acids. Germline loops: CDR1 SGHRS, CDR2 YFSETQ. The CDR3 protein is CASSLSRGRGETQYF. For the CDR3, the DNA is TGCGCCAGCAGCTTGAGTAGGGGCCGGGGGGAGACCCAGTACTTC.

The chain has TRBV7-8 and TRBJ2-1; 9 bases align to TRBD2. The CDR3 runs to 14 residues. With V trimmed by 5 bases and J by 5 bases, 4 bases remained unmatched. Germline V gene sequence: CDR1 SGHVS, CDR2 FQNEAQ. CDR3 loop: CASSTRLADNEQFF. The DNA of the CDR3 is TGTGCCAGCAGCACCCGACTAGCGGACAATGAGCAGTTCTTC.

This chain joins TRBV6-5 and TRBJ1-2, with TRBD1 as a possible D gene (6 bases). Trimming cost V 6 bases and J 1 base, with 9 bases left between them. The CDR3 totals 13 residues. Germline V gives CDR1 MNHEY, CDR2 SVGAGI. The CDR3 DNA sequence: TGTGCCAGCAGAGGGACACGTAACTATGGCTACACCTTC. This sequence encodes CASRGTRNYGYTF.

The rearrangement links TRBV24-1 to TRBJ2-2; D not certain. The V end was cut by 4 bases, the J end by 5 bases, with 7 bases between. Germline V gene lookup returns CDR1 KGHDR and CDR2 SFDVKD. The CDR3 is 13 amino acids. CDR3 nucleotide sequence: TGTGCCACCAGTGAAAGAGTGACCGGGGAGCTGTTTTTT. As protein: CATSERVTGELFF.

The chain combines TRBV18 with TRBJ1-3; D not resolved. CDR3 length equals 14 residues. Deletions cut 2 bases from V and 3 bases from J, with 8 bases between. Germline lookup yields CDR1 KGHSH and CDR2 LQKENI. The CDR3 bases are TGTGCCAGCTCACCAAGCACGAATGGAAACACCATATATTTT. Translation gives CASSPSTNGNTIYF.

This clone was recorded once. V usage is TRBV5-8 and J usage is TRBJ2-2; maybe TRBD1 (5 bases). The CDR3 spans 14 residues. V lost 0 bases and J 6 bases, leaving 9 bases between the germline ends. Germline V gene data show CDR1 as SGHTS and CDR2 as YDEGEE. CDR3 coding DNA: TGTGCCAGCAGCTTGGACAGGATCCCCGGGGAGCTGTTTTTT. As protein: CASSLDRIPGELFF.

This clone was observed a single time. The chain has TRBV21-1 and TRBJ1-2; TRBD1 is the table's D call and was not checked against the DNA. TRBV21-1 is a known pseudogene. The CDR3 contains 15 residues. The CDR3 here is CASSKAGRFYYGYTF. The CDR3, as DNA: TGTGCCAGCAGCAAAGCGGGCAGATTCTACTATGGCTACACCTTC.

The gene calls are TRBV19 and TRBJ1-1; D not resolved. Per the germline V gene, CDR1 is LNHDA and CDR2 is SQIVND (reference sequence). CDR3 length: 13 amino acids. V was shortened by 6 bases and J by 5 bases, with 13 bases between the two germline ends. As DNA, the CDR3 is TGTGCCAGTAGCAACAGCCTTGGGACTGAAGCTTTCTTT. The encoded protein is CASSNSLGTEAFF.

The sample holds a few counts of this clone. The rearrangement joins TRBV7-8 to TRBJ2-1, with TRBD2 as a possible D gene (7 bases). Trimming took 6 bases from V and 12 from J, leaving 24 bases between them. Germline assignment: CDR1 SGHVS and CDR2 FQNEAQ. CDR3 length: 15 residues. DNA of the CDR3: TGTGCCAGCAGATCAAGGGGGGGTGGCTCGGAGGGGCAGTTCTTC. Protein product: CASRSRGGGSEGQFF.

This clone occurred a few times. The chain couples TRBV7-6 to TRBJ1-2; 9 bases are a match to TRBD1. Germline V CDR1 and CDR2: SGHVS, FNYEAQ. The trim removed 0 bases at V and 1 base at J, leaving 3 bases unmatched. The CDR3 loop spans 16 amino acids. The CDR3 bases are TGTGCCAGCAGCTTAGCGGGGGGACAGGGTAACTATGGCTACACCTTC. Its translation is CASSLAGGQGNYGYTF. The full variable domain, in which reference TRBV7-6 and TRBJ1-2 provide the parts outside the CDR3, is GAGVSQSPRYKVTKRGQDVALRCDPISGHVSLYWYRQALGQGPEFLTYFNYEAQQDKSGLPNDRFSAERPEGSISTLTIQRTEQRDSAMYRCASSLAGGQGNYGYTFGSGTRLTVV.

This clone was detected once. Other nucleotide sequences in the sample specify the same CDR3. The chain employs TRBV7-3 and TRBJ2-2; 10 positions agree with TRBD1. Per the germline V gene, CDR1 is SGHTA and CDR2 is FQGTGA. The CDR3 loop spans 15 amino acids. Trimming cost V 6 bases and J 3 bases; bases outside gene matches: 4. The CDR3 DNA is TGTGCCAGCAGTAGACAGGGGGCCGACACCGGGGAGCTGTTTTTT. It encodes CASSRQGADTGELFF. The variable domain in full, with the rest retrieved from reference TRBV7-3 and TRBJ2-2, is GAGVSQTPSNKVTEKGKYVELRCDPISGHTALYWYRQSLGQGPEFLIYFQGTGAADDSGLPNDRFFAVRPEGSVSTLKIQRTERGDSAVYLCASSRQGADTGELFFGEGSRLTVL.

J is TRBJ2-3 and V is TRBV27; 9 bases map to TRBD1. CDR1 MNHEY and CDR2 SMNVEV come from the germline V gene (reference sequence). The ends lost 6 bases at V and 4 bases at J; junction bases unmatched: 14. The CDR3 extends over 17 amino acids. Written as DNA, the CDR3 is TGTGCCAGCAGACCGCTAGCCGGGACAGGGTGGGCAGATACGCAGTATTTT. Its translation: CASRPLAGTGWADTQYF.

The rearrangement uses TRBV11-3 and TRBJ2-7; D may be TRBD1 (6 bases). This CDR3 is built from 13 residues. The V and J ends lost 5 bases and 5 bases respectively, with 13 bases between them. Germline CDR1 and CDR2: SGHNT and YENEEA. The CDR3 region is CASSPQGLDEQYF. CDR3 DNA: TGTGCCAGCAGCCCACAGGGATTGGACGAGCAGTACTTC. The whole variable domain, filled in from reference TRBV11-3 and TRBJ2-7, reads EAGVVQSPRYKIIEKKQPVAFWCNPISGHNTLYWYLQNLGQGPELLIRYENEEAVDDSQLPKDRFSAERLKGVDSTLKIQPAELGDSAVYLCASSPQGLDEQYFGPGTRLTVT.